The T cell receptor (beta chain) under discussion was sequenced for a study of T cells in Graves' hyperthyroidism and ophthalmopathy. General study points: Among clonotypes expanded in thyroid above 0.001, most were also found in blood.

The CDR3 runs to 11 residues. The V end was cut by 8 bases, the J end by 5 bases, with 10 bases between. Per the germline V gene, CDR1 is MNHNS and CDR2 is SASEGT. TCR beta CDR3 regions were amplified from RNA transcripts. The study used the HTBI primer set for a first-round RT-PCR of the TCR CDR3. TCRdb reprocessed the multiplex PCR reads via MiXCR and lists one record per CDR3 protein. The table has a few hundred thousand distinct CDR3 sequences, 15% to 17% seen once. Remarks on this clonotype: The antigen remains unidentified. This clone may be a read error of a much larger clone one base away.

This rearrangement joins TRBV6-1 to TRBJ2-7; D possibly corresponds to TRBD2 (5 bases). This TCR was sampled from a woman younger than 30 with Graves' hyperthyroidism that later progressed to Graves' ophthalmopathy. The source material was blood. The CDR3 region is CASGLANEQYF. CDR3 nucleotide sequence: TGTGCCAGCGGACTCGCCAACGAGCAGTACTTC.